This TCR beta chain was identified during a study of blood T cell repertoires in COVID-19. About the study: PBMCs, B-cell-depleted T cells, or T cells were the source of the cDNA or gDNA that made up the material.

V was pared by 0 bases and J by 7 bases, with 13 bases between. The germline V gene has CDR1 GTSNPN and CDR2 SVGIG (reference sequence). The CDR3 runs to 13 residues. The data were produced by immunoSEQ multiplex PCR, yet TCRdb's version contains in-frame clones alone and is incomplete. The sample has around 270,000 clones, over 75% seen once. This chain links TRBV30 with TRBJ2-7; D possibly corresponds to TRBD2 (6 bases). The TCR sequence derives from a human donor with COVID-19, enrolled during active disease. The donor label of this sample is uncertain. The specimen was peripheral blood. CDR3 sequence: CAWSVGGQREQYF. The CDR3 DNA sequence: TGTGCCTGGAGTGTAGGAGGGCAGCGAGAGCAGTACTTC.